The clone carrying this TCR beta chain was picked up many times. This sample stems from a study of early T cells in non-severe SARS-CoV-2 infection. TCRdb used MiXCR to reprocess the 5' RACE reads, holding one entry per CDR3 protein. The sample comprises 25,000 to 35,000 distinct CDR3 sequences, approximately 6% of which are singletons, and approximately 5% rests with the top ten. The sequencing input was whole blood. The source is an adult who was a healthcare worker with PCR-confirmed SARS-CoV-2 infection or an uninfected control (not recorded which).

CDR3 coding DNA: TGCAGTGCTTACCACAGGGCGGGCTACGAGCAGTACTTC. Its translation: CSAYHRAGYEQYF. The rearrangement joins TRBV20-1 to TRBJ2-7; a weak D match, TRBD1 (6 bases). The germline V and J ends were trimmed by 5 bases and 3 bases, with 14 bases remaining between them. The CDR3 length is 13 residues. Germline assignment: CDR1 DFQATT and CDR2 SNEGSKA (reference sequence).